The 5 T cell receptor beta chains below were found in one sample sequenced in a study of T cells in Graves' hyperthyroidism and ophthalmopathy. Amplified regions were TCR beta CDR3 sequences from RNA transcripts. Initially, a first-round RT-PCR of the TCR CDR3 employed the HTBI primer set. TCRdb itself ran the multiplex PCR reads through MiXCR, one entry per CDR3 protein. This sample has approximately 740,000 distinct CDR3 sequences, with 12% to 15% found just once. Sequencing input: blood. These receptors all come from a woman between 18 and 30 years old with Graves' hyperthyroidism.

This clonotype appeared a few times. CDR3 coding DNA: TGTGCCAGCAACCCCGGGACAGGGAGATCACCCCTCCACTTT. Translation: CASNPGTGRSPLHF. This chain links TRBV28 with TRBJ1-6, with 9 bases that match TRBD1. This CDR3 is 14 amino acids long. V dropped 7 bases and J dropped 10; count of bases not matched to a gene: 8. Germline CDR1 reads MDHEN; CDR2 reads SYDVKM.

The chain uses TRBV5-1 and TRBJ2-3, with 10 nucleotides matching TRBD1. The trim removed 3 bases at V and 6 bases at J, leaving 7 bases unmatched. This CDR3 is built from 15 residues. The germline V gene encodes CDR1 SGHRS and CDR2 YFSETQ. The CDR3 region has the DNA TGCGCCAGCAGCTCGAGACAGGGGGCTATGGATACGCAGTATTTT. Translating gives CASSSRQGAMDTQYF.

The V gene is TRBV7-9, the J gene TRBJ2-7; possible D gene TRBD2, 6 bases. Germline CDR1 SEHNR, CDR2 FQNEAQ (reference sequence). Trimming took 5 bases from V and 5 from J, leaving 16 bases between them. This CDR3 has 14 residues. Written as DNA, the CDR3 is TGTGCCAGCAGCCCGCGGGGAGATACGAACGAGCAGTACTTC. Amino acids: CASSPRGDTNEQYF. Full variable domain (missing parts from reference TRBV7-9 and TRBJ2-7): DTGVSQNPRHKITKRGQNVTFRCDPISEHNRLYWYRQTLGQGPEFLTYFQNEAQLEKSRLLSDRFSAERPKGSFSTLEIQRTEQGDSAMYLCASSPRGDTNEQYFGPGTRLTVT.

This clonotype was found a few times. The chain couples TRBV27 to TRBJ2-1; possibly TRBD1 for D (6 bases). The V end lost 2 bases, the J end lost 8 bases, and 19 bases lay between the germline ends. The CDR3 length is 16 residues. In germline, CDR1 is MNHEY, CDR2 SMNVEV (reference sequence). The CDR3 region has the DNA TGTGCCAGCAGTTTACAGGGGACGGTGGGGCCCCATGAGCAGTTCTTC. Translation: CASSLQGTVGPHEQFF.

V usage is TRBV12-3 or TRBV12-4 and J usage is TRBJ1-3, with a weak D call TRBD1 (5 bases). Trimming took off 5 bases at V and 2 bases at J, with 13 bases between the two ends. This CDR3 spans 15 amino acids. The CDR3 spells CASSLGLGPGNTIYF. Written as DNA, the CDR3 is TGTGCCAGCAGTCTGGGGTTGGGGCCTGGAAACACCATATATTTT.